These 10 T cell receptor beta chains were sequenced from one sample in a study of blood T cell repertoires in COVID-19 (dated by TCRdb to 2020 to 2021). Receptor amplification or capture employed the immunoSEQ multiplex PCR assay. TCRdb took over this immuneACCESS table, retaining in-frame rearrangements with V and J assigned. Such tables are incomplete; in checked studies, under half of the missing clones stem from an unresolved V gene, and the remainder is unexplained. Within this sample are approximately 150,000 clones, with roughly 87% of them counted one time only. Together, the top ten hold over 0.85% of the sample. Sequencing was performed on peripheral blood. Source of these receptors: a woman aged 45-59 years with acute or convalescent COVID-19.

The J gene is TRBJ2-7, the V gene TRBV6-2 or TRBV6-3, with a tentative D call TRBD2 (6 bases). The CDR3 has 12 residues. Germline V lookup: CDR1 MNHEY, CDR2 SVGEGT. V lost 6 bases and J 2 bases, leaving 8 bases between the germline ends. For the CDR3, the DNA is TGTGCCAGCAGCACTAGCACCTACGAGCAGTACTTC. This codes for CASSTSTYEQYF.

The chain recombines TRBV7-2 with TRBJ1-2; the D gene is possibly TRBD1 (5 bases). Germline assignment: CDR1 SGHTA and CDR2 FQGNSA. V was trimmed by 3 bases and J by 4 bases, leaving 9 bases between them. The CDR3 consists of 13 residues. The CDR3 DNA follows: TGTGCCAGCAGCTTTGGGGGGACCTATGGCTACACCTTC. Translated: CASSFGGTYGYTF.

This rearrangement joins TRBV19 to TRBJ2-7; 8 bases align to TRBD1. CDR1 and CDR2 from the germline V gene are LNHDA and SQIVND (reference sequence). Unmatched junction bases numbered 6, after V lost 5 bases and J lost 3 bases. This CDR3 comprises 14 residues. The CDR3 sequence: CASSSGTGIYEQYF. CDR3 nucleotides: TGTGCCAGTAGTTCCGGGACAGGTATCTACGAGCAGTACTTC.

This chain joins TRBV7-9 and TRBJ2-1; D call uncertain. There are 15 residues in the CDR3. Germline V gene lookup returns CDR1 SEHNR and CDR2 FQNEAQ (reference sequence). Trimming removed 0 bases at V and 0 bases at J, with 6 bases between. DNA of the CDR3: TGTGCCAGCAGCTTAGCGCGGTACTCCTACAATGAGCAGTTCTTC. This translates into CASSLARYSYNEQFF.

The chain has TRBV5-6 and TRBJ1-4; 7 nucleotides line up with TRBD1. This CDR3 has 15 amino acids. The germline V gene has CDR1 SGHDT and CDR2 YYEEEE. V lost 4 bases and J lost 4; bases outside the gene matches: 7. The CDR3 coding sequence is TGTGCCAGCAGCCCACAGGGGATCTTTAATGAAAAACTGTTTTTT. Protein: CASSPQGIFNEKLFF.

This chain links TRBV19 with TRBJ2-6, with TRBD1 matching 10 bases. The CDR3 is 18 residues long. V was clipped by 2 bases and J by 2 bases; unmatched bases: 6. The germline CDR1 and CDR2 sequences are LNHDA and SQIVND (reference sequence). In DNA form, the CDR3 reads TGTGCCAGTAGTATAATCGGGACAGGGGTTCCTGGGGCCAACGTCCTGACTTTC. As protein: CASSIIGTGVPGANVLTF.

The chain carries TRBV5-1 and TRBJ1-3, with 8 bases aligning to TRBD1. V was clipped by 2 bases and J by 0 bases; unmatched bases: 7. The CDR3 contains 17 residues. Per the germline V gene, CDR1 is SGHRS and CDR2 is YFSETQ. The CDR3 DNA reads TGCGCCAGCAGCTTAGGACAGGGAATGAGCTCTGGAAACACCATATATTTT. Amino acid sequence: CASSLGQGMSSGNTIYF.

This chain links TRBV7-3 with TRBJ2-7; 9 nucleotides align to TRBD2. Germline V CDR1 and CDR2: SGHTA, FQGTGA. The V gene end was trimmed by 3 bases and the J gene end by 0 bases; junction bases not matched to a gene: 3. This CDR3 comprises 15 residues. The CDR3 here is CASSLRGGTSYEQYF. The DNA of the CDR3 is TGTGCCAGCAGCTTGCGGGGGGGCACCTCCTACGAGCAGTACTTC.

The chain couples TRBV19 to TRBJ1-2, with D possibly TRBD1 on 5 matching bases. Looked up from germline, CDR1 is LNHDA and CDR2 is SQIVND (reference sequence). The V and J ends lost 10 bases and 2 bases respectively, with 20 bases between them. CDR3 length: 15 amino acids. The CDR3 coding sequence is TGTGCCATCCCGAAGGAGGGGAACCCCAACTATGGCTACACCTTC. Amino acid sequence: CAIPKEGNPNYGYTF.

The chain employs TRBV5-4 and TRBJ2-7, with D possibly being TRBD1 (7 bases). CDR1 is SGHNT and CDR2 is YYREEE in the germline V gene (reference sequence). The CDR3 has 16 residues. Trimming removed 3 bases from V and 0 bases from J, with 16 bases in between. CDR3 bases: TGTGCCAGCAGCTCGGCTCAGGGGGGCCTCTCCTACGAGCAGTACTTC. Protein product: CASSSAQGGLSYEQYF.